The sequence of this TCR beta chain was determined in a study of cytomegalovirus exposure and HLA in healthy donors. Broader study findings: Apart from CMV serostatus, no immune exposure information was available. In vitro assays verified that three CMV-associated chains recognized CMV antigens specifically. In a later analysis, a missense DCLRE1C variant was linked to TCR beta V- and J-gene trimming. Cytomegalovirus association was listed for about 160 TCR beta chains.

The germline CDR1 and CDR2 sequences are SGHAT and FQDESV (reference sequence). The germline V and J ends were trimmed by 4 bases and 5 bases, with 19 bases remaining between them. The CDR3 is 16 amino acids. In regard to this clone: Its cognate antigen is unknown.

Researchers ran the PCR with 60 Vbeta and 13 Jbeta primers. Using immunoSEQ multiplex PCR, the repertoire was profiled, and TCRdb retains in-frame clones only, with some absent. The sample yields 55,000 to 75,000 clones, around 73% seen once. Sequencing used PBMCs. This TCR was recovered from a girl between 5 and 17 years old in good health and CMV-seropositive. The chain has TRBV11-1 and TRBJ2-3, with D tentatively TRBD2 (6 bases). CDR3 sequence reads: CASSSPGALHRDTQYF. The CDR3 coding sequence is TGTGCCAGCAGCTCCCCGGGAGCCCTTCACAGAGATACGCAGTATTTT.